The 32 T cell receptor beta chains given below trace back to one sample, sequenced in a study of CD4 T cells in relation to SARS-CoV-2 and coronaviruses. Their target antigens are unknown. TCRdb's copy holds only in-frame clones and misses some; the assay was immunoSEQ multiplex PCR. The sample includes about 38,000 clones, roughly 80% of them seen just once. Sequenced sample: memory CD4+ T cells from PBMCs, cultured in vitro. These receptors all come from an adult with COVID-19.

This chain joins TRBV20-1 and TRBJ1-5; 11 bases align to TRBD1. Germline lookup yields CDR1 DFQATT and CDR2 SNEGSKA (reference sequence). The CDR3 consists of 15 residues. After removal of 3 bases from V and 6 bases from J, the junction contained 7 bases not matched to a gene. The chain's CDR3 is CSASGDRGRSQPQHF. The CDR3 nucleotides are TGCAGTGCTAGTGGGGACAGGGGGAGAAGTCAGCCCCAGCATTTT.

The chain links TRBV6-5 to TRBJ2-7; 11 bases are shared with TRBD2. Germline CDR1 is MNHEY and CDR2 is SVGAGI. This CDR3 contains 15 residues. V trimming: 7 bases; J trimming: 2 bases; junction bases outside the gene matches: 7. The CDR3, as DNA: TGTGCCAGCACGGGGACTAGCGGATCTACCTACGAGCAGTACTTC. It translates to CASTGTSGSTYEQYF.

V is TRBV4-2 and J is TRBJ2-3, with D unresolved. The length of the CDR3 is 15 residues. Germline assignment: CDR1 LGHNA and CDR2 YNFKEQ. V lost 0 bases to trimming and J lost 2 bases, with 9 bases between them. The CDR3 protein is CASSQETRYTDTQYF. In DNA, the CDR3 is TGTGCCAGCAGCCAAGAGACCCGGTACACAGATACGCAGTATTTT.

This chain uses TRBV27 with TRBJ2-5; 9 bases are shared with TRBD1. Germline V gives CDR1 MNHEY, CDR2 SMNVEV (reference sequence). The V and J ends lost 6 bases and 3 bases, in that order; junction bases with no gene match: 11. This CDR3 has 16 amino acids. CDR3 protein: CASRSVGTGLEETQYF. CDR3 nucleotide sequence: TGTGCCAGCAGGTCCGTGGGGACAGGGTTAGAAGAGACCCAGTACTTC.

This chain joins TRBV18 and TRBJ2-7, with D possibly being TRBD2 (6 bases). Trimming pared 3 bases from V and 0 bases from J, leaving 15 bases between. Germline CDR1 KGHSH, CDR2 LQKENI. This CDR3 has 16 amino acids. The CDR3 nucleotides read TGTGCCAGCTCACCTGTTTCAGGGACTTACTCCTACGAGCAGTACTTC. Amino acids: CASSPVSGTYSYEQYF.

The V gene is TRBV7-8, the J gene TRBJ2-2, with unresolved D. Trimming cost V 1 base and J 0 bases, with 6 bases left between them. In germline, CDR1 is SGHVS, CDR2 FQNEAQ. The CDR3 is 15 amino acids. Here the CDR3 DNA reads TGTGCCAGCAGCTTAGGCCTAACGAACACCGGGGAGCTGTTTTTT. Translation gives CASSLGLTNTGELFF.

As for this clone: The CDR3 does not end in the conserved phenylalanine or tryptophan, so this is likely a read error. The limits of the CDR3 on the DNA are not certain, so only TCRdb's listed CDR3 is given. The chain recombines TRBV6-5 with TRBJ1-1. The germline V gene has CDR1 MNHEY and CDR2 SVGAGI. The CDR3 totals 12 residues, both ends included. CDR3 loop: CASSNAHLTPFV.

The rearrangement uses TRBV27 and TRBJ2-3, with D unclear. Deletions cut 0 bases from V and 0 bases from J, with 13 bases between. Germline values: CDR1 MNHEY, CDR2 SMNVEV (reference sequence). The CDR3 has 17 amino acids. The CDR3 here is CASSLSIRGSSTDTQYF. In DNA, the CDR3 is TGTGCCAGCAGTTTATCGATACGTGGGTCTAGCACAGATACGCAGTATTTT.

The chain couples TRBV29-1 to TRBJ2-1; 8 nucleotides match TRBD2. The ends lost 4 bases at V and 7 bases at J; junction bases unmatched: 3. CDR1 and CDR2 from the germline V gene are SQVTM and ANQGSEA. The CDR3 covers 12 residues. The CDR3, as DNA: TGCAGCGTTGCGGGACTAGGAAATGAGCAGTTCTTC. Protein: CSVAGLGNEQFF.

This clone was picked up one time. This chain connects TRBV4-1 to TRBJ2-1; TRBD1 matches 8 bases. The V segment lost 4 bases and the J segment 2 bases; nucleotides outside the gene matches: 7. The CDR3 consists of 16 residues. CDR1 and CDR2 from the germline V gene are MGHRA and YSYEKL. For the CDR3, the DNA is TGCGCCAGCAGCCCTCTAACGACAGGGGCCTACAATGAGCAGTTCTTC. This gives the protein CASSPLTTGAYNEQFF.

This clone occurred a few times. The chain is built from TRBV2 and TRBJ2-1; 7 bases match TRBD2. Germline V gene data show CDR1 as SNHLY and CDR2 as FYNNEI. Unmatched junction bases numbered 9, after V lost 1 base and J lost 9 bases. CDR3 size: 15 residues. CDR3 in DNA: TGTGCCAGCAGTGAAGTTTTGCGGGGGACCGCTGAGCAGTTCTTC. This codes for CASSEVLRGTAEQFF. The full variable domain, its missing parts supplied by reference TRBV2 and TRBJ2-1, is EPEVTQTPSHQVTQMGQEVILRCVPISNHLYFYWYRQILGQKVEFLVSFYNNEISEKSEIFDDQFSVERPDGSNFTLKIRSTKLEDSAMYFCASSEVLRGTAEQFFGPGTRLTVL.

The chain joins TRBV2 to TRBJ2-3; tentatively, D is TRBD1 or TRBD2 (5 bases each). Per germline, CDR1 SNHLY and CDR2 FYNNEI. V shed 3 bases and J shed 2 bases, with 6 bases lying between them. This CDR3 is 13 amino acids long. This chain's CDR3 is CASSEGPTDTQYF. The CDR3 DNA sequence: TGTGCCAGCAGTGAGGGACCCACAGATACGCAGTATTTT.

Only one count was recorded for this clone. The CDR3 region has the DNA TGTGCCAGCAGCCAAGAACGGGCCCTAGATACGCAGTATTTT. This codes for CASSQERALDTQYF. The chain uses TRBV14 and TRBJ2-3, with D unclear. Trimming took off 0 bases at V and 5 bases at J, with 9 bases between the two ends. The germline gives CDR1 SGHDN, CDR2 FVKESK. CDR3 size: 14 residues.

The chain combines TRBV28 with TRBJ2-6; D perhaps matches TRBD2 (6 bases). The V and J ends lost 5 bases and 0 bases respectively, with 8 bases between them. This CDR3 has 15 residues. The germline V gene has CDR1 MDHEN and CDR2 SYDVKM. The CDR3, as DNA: TGTGCCAGCAGTGCCGGGGGCTCTGGGGCCAACGTCCTGACTTTC. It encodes CASSAGGSGANVLTF.

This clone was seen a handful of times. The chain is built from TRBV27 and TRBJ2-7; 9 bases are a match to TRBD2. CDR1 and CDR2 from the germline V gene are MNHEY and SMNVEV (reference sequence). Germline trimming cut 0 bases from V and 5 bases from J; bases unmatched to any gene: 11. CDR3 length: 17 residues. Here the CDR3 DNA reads TGTGCCAGCAGTTTATCTTCCGGCGCGGGAGGGCCCAACGAGCAGTACTTC. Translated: CASSLSSGAGGPNEQYF.

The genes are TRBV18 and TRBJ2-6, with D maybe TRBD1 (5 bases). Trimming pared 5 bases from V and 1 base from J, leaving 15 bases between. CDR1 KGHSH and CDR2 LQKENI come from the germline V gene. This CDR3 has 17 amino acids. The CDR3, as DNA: TGTGCCAGCTCAGCGACAGTCATAGGGTCTGGGGCCAACGTCCTGACTTTC. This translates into CASSATVIGSGANVLTF.

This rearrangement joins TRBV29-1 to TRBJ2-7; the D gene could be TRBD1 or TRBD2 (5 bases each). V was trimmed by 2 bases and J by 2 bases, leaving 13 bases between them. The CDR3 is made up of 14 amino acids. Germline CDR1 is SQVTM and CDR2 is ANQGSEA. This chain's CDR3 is CSVELGRDPYEQYF. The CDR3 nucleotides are TGCAGCGTTGAATTGGGCAGGGACCCCTACGAGCAGTACTTC.

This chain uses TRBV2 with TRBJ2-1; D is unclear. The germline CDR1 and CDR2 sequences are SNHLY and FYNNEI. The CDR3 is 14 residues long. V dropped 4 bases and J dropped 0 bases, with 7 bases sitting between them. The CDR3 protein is CASSALSSYNEQFF. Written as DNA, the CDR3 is TGTGCCAGCAGTGCCCTGAGCTCCTACAATGAGCAGTTCTTC.

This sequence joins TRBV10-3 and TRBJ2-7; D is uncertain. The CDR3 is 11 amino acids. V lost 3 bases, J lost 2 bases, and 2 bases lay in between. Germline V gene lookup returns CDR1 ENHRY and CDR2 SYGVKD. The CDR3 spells CAISDTYEQYF. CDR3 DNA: TGTGCCATCAGTGACACCTACGAGCAGTACTTC.

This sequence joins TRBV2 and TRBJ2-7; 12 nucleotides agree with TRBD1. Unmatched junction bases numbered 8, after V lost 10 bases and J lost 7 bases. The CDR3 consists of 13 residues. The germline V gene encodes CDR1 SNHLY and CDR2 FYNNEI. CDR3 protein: CATRGQGAREQYF. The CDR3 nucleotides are TGTGCCACGAGGGGACAGGGGGCGCGTGAGCAGTACTTC.

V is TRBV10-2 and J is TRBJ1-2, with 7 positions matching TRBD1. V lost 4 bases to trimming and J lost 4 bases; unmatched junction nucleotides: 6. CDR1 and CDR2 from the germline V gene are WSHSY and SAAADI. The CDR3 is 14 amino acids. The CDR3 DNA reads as TGCGCCAGCAGTGCATCAACAGGGGTCTATGGCTACACCTTC. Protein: CASSASTGVYGYTF.

The CDR3 spells CASSPRTGELFF. The CDR3 DNA follows: TGTGCCAGCAGCCCTCGTACCGGGGAGCTGTTTTTT. The V gene is TRBV28, the J gene TRBJ2-2; no firm D call. With 6 bases removed from V and 5 bases from J, the gap between germline ends came to 7 bases. Germline CDR1 MDHEN, CDR2 SYDVKM. The CDR3 covers 12 residues.

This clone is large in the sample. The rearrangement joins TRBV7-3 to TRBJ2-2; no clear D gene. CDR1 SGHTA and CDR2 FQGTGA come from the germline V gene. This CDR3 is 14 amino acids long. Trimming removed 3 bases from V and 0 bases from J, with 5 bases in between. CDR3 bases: TGTGCCAGCAGCTTTCAGGCGAACACCGGGGAGCTGTTTTTT. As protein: CASSFQANTGELFF.

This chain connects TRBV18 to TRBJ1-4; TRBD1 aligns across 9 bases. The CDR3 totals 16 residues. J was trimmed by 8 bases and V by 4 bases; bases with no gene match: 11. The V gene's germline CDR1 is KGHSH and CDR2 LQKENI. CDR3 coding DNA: TGTGCCAGCTCACTGTCTACAGGGGGCAATGGGGAAAAACTGTTTTTT. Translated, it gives CASSLSTGGNGEKLFF.

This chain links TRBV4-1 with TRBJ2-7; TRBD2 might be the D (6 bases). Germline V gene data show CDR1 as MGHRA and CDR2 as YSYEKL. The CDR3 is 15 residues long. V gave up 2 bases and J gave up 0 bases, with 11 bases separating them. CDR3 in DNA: TGCGCCAGCAGCCAAAAAACCGGGAGCTCCTACGAGCAGTACTTC. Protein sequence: CASSQKTGSSYEQYF.

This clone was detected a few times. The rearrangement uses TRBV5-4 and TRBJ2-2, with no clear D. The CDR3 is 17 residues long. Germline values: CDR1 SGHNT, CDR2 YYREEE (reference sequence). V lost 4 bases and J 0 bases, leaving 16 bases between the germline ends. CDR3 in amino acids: CASSPTISSANTGELFF. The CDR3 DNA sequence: TGTGCCAGCAGCCCCACTATATCCTCCGCGAACACCGGGGAGCTGTTTTTT.

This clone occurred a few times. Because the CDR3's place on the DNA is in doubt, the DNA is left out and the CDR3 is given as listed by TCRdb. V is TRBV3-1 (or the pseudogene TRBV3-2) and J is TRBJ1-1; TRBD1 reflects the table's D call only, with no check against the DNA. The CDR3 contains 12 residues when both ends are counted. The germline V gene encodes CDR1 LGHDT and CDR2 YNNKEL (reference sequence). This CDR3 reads CASSQVATGTFF.

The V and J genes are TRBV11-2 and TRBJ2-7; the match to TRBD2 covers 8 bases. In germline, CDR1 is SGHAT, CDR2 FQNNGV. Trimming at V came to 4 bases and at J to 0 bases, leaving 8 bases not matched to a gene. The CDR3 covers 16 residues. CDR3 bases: TGTGCCAGCAGCTGGCTTGGCGGGAGGACCTCCTACGAGCAGTACTTC. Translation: CASSWLGGRTSYEQYF.

CDR3 DNA: TGTGCCAGCAGCCAAGATGCGGGGGAAAGACAGCCCCAGCATTTT. Its translation is CASSQDAGERQPQHF. This rearrangement joins TRBV3-1 (or the pseudogene TRBV3-2) to TRBJ1-5, with D perhaps matching TRBD1 (5 bases). The CDR3 extends over 15 amino acids. Between the trimmed V and J ends, which lost 0 bases and 7 bases, there was a span of 13 bases. Germline values: CDR1 LGHDT, CDR2 YNNKEL (reference sequence).

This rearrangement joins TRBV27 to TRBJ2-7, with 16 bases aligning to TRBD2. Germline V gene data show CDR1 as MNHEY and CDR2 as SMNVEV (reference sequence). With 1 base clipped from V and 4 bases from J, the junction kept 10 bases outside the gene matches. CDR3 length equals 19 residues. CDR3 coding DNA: TGTGCCAGCAGTTTATGGCCGCCGGGACTAGCGGGAGGGTTGTACGAGCAGTACTTC. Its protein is CASSLWPPGLAGGLYEQYF.

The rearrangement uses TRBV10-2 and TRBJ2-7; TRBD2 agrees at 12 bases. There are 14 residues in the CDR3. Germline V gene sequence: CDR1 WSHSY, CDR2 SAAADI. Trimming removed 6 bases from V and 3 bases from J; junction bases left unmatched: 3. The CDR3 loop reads CASSRTSGIYEQYF. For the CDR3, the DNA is TGCGCCAGCAGCAGGACTAGCGGGATCTACGAGCAGTACTTC.

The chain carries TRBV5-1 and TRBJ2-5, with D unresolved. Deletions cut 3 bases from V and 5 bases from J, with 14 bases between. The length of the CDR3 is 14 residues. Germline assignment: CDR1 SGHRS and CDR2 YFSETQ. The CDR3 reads CASSSIGQEETQYF. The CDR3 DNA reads TGCGCCAGCAGCTCGATCGGGCAAGAGGAGACCCAGTACTTC.